The text below deals with one T cell receptor beta chain. Its antigen is undetermined. Germline V gene sequence: CDR1 SEHNR, CDR2 FQNEAQ (reference sequence). CDR3 length: 14 residues. The ends lost 4 bases at V and 8 bases at J; junction bases unmatched: 3. These data originate in a study of CD8 T cell repertoires and HIV-1 epitope variants. The protocol was immunoSEQ multiplex PCR, while the TCRdb copy is restricted to in-frame clones and leaves out a portion. The repertoire holds 4,500 to 7,000 clones, with around 60% as singletons. The source material was cultured CD8+ T cells derived from PBMCs. This chain uses TRBV7-9 with TRBJ2-1, with 12 positions matching TRBD2. The clonotype comes from a male donor with HIV. The CDR3 DNA is TGTGCCAGCAGCTGGACTAGCGGGAACGATGAGCAGTTCTTC. Protein: CASSWTSGNDEQFF.